A selection of T cell receptor beta chains follows, all from one sample in a study of OX40 agonist ivuxolimab in advanced cancers. Profiled with immunoSEQ multiplex PCR; TCRdb holds only in-frame clones, not every one. This table holds about 51,000 clones, approximately 91% found once. Sequenced here: CD4+ or CD8+ T cells sorted from blood, sampled in a trial of the OX40 agonist ivuxolimab. All receptors come from an adult with an advanced solid tumor such as melanoma, head and neck, liver or kidney cancer. The CDR3 runs from the conserved cysteine through the conserved F or W. Fields, in order: V gene, D gene, J gene, CDR3 protein, CDR3 DNA. D genes are given only for firm matches.

TRBV6-1	.	TRBJ1-5	CASSENGPQHF	TGTGCCAGCAGCGAGAACGGGCCCCAGCATTTT
TRBV18	.	TRBJ1-1	CASSPGVRGAFF	TGTGCCAGCTCACCGGGGGTCCGGGGAGCTTTCTTT
TRBV10-1	.	TRBJ2-7	CASSERQTSYEQYF	TGCGCCAGCAGTGAGAGACAGACCTCCTACGAGCAGTACTTC
TRBV6-9	.	TRBJ1-1	CASNTGQPNTEAFF	TGTGCCAGCAATACGGGACAACCGAACACTGAAGCTTTCTTT
TRBV10-3	.	TRBJ2-5	CAIGRTEQETQYF	TGTGCCATCGGGAGGACAGAACAAGAGACCCAGTACTTC
TRBV6-6	.	TRBJ2-5	CASSYPGQRETQYF	TGTGCCAGCAGTTACCCCGGACAGAGGGAGACCCAGTACTTC
TRBV27	.	TRBJ2-1	CASSLTPLLGGGGGYNEQFF	TGTGCCAGCAGTTTAACCCCACTGTTGGGGGGGGGCGGGGGCTACAATGAGCAGTTCTTC
TRBV5-1	TRBD1	TRBJ2-2	CASSARQGDTGELFF	TGCGCCAGCAGCGCCCGACAGGGTGACACCGGGGAGCTGTTTTTT
TRBV15	.	TRBJ2-5	CATSRDMLALETQYF	TGTGCCACCAGCAGAGATATGCTAGCGCTTGAGACCCAGTACTTC
TRBV9	TRBD2	TRBJ2-3	CASSVGRGTGDTQYF	TGTGCCAGCAGCGTAGGGCGGGGGACTGGGGATACGCAGTATTTT